This TCR beta chain was sequenced for a study of T cell responses to AZD1222 COVID-19 vaccine. General study results and limits: Nearly half of spike-specific TCRs reportedly target unmutated variant regions. Clonal diversity was possibly underestimated, and white British individuals and females predominated among donors. Only a handful of AZD1222 recipients were seropositive at baseline. Researchers took repertoire samples only after the peak T cell response had come.

Produced via immunoSEQ multiplex PCR; TCRdb's table is partial and in-frame only. The sample consists of tens of thousands of clones, about four fifths of them appearing once. This clone occurred once. What it recognizes is unknown. The CDR3 spans 13 residues. Trimming left V 2 bases short and J 12 bases short, with 14 bases between. Germline lookup yields CDR1 SGHTA and CDR2 FQGNSA. This sequence was found in an adult who received the AZD1222 COVID-19 vaccine. Source: peripheral blood, taken 28 days after the second AZD1222 dose. V usage is TRBV7-2 and J usage is TRBJ2-1; TRBD2 is a possible D gene (6 bases). The CDR3 nucleotides are TGTGCCAGCAGCTTATCGGCTGGAGCGGGGCAGTTCTTC. This codes for CASSLSAGAGQFF.